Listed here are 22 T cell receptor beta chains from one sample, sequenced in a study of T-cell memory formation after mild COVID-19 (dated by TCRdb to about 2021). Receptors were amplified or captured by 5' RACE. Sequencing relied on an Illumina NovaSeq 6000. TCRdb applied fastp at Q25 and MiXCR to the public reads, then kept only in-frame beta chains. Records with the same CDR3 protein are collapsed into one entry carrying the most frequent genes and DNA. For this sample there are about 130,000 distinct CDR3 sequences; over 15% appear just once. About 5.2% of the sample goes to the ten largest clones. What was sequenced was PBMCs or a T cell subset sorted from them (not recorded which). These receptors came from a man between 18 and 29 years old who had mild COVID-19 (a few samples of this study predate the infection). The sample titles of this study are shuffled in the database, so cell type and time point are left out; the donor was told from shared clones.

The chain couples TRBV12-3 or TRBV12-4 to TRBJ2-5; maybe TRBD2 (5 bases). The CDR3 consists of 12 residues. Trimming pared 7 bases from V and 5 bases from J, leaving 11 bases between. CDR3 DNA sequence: TGTGCCAGCAAGGAGAGAGGGGAGACCCAGTACTTC. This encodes CASKERGETQYF.

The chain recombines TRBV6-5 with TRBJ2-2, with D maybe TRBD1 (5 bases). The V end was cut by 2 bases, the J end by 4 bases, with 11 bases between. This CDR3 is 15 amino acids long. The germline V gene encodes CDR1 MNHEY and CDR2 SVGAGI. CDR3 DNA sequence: TGTGCCAGCAGTTACGGCAGGGTTGGCACCGGGGAGCTGTTTTTT. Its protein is CASSYGRVGTGELFF.

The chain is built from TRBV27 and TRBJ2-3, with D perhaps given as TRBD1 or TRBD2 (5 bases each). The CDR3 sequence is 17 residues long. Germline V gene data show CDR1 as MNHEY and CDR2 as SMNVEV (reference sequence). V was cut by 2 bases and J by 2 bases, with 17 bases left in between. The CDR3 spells CASSLKSGNGDTDTQYF. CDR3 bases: TGTGCCAGCAGTTTAAAGTCAGGGAACGGGGACACAGATACGCAGTATTTT.

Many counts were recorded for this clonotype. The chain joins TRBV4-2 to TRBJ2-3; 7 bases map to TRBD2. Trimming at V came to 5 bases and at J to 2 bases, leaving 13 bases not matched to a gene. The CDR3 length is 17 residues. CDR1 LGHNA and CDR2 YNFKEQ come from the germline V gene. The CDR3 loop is CASSTQSGGGYTDTQYF. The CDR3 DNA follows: TGTGCCAGCAGCACCCAGTCGGGCGGGGGTTACACAGATACGCAGTATTTT.

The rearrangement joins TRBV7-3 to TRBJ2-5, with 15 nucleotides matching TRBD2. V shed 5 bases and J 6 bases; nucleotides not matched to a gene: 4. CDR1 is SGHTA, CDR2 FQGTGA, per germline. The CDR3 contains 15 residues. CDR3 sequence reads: CASSTGTSGRQTQYF. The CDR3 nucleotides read TGTGCCAGCAGCACAGGGACTAGCGGGAGGCAGACCCAGTACTTC. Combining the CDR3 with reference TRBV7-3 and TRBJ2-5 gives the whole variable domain GAGVSQTPSNKVTEKGKYVELRCDPISGHTALYWYRQSLGQGPEFLIYFQGTGAADDSGLPNDRFFAVRPEGSVSTLKIQRTERGDSAVYLCASSTGTSGRQTQYFGPGTRLLVL.

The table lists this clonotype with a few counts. The CDR3 sequence is CASRLNEIPTTQYF. The CDR3 region has the DNA TGTGCCAGCAGACTAAACGAAATACCTACGACCCAGTACTTC. V usage is TRBV3-1 and J usage is TRBJ2-5; D remains unclear. Germline values: CDR1 LGHDT, CDR2 YNNKEL (reference sequence). This CDR3 region has 14 residues. Trimming shortened V by 6 bases and J by 7 bases, and 18 bases separated the two germline ends.

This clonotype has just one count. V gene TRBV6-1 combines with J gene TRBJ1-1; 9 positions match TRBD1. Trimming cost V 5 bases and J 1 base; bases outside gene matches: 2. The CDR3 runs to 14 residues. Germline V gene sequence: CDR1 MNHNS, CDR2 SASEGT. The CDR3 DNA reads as TGTGCCAGCAGTCGACAGGGGGGGAACACTGAAGCTTTCTTT. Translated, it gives CASSRQGGNTEAFF.

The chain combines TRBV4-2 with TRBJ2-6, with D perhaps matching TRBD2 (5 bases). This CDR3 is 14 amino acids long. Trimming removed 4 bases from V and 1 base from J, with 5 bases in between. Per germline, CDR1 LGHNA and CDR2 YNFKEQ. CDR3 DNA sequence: TGTGCCAGCAGCCGACTATCTGGGGCCAACGTCCTGACTTTC. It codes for CASSRLSGANVLTF.

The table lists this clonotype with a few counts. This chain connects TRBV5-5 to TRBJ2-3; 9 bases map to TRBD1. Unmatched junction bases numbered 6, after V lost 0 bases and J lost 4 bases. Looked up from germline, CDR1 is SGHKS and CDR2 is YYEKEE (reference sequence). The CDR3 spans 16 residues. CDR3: CASSLAWDREADTQYF. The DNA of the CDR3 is TGTGCCAGCAGCTTGGCCTGGGACAGGGAGGCAGATACGCAGTATTTT. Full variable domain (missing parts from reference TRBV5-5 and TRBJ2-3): DAGVTQSPTHLIKTRGQQVTLRCSPISGHKSVSWYQQVLGQGPQFIFQYYEKEERGRGNFPDRFSARQFPNYSSELNVNALLLGDSALYLCASSLAWDREADTQYFGPGTRLTVL.

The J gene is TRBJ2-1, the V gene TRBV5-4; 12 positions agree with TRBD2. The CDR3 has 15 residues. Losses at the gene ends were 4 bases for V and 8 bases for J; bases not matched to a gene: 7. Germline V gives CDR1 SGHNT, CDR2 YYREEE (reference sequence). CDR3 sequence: CASSGWTSGTDEQFF. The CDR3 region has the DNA TGTGCCAGCAGCGGATGGACTAGCGGGACTGATGAGCAGTTCTTC.

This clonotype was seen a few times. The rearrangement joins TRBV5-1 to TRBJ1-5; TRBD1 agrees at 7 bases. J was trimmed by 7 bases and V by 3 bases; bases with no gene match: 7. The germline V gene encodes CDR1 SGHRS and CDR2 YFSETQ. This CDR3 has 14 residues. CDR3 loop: CASSWDSSNQPQHF. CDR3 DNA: TGCGCCAGCAGCTGGGACAGTTCCAACCAGCCCCAGCATTTT.

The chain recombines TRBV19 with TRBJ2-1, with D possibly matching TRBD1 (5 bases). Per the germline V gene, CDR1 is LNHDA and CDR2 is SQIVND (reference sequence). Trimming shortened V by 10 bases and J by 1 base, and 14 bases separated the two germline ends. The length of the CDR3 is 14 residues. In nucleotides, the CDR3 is TGTGCCACCCAGACAGTGAGTTCCTACAATGAGCAGTTCTTC. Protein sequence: CATQTVSSYNEQFF.

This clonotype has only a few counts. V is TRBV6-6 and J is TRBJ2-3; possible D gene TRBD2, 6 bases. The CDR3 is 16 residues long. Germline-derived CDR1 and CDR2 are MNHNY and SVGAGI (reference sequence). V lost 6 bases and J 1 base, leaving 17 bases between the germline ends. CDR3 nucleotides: TGTGCCAGCAGCCCGGGATTGGGCGGGGGCACAGATACGCAGTATTTT. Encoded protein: CASSPGLGGGTDTQYF.

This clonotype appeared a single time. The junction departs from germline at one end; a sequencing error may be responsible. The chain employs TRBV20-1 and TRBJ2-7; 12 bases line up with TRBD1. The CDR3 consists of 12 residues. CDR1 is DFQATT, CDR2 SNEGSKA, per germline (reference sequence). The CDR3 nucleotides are TGCAGTGCTAGAGAGGGACAGGGGGCGGTGAACTTC. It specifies CSAREGQGAVNF.

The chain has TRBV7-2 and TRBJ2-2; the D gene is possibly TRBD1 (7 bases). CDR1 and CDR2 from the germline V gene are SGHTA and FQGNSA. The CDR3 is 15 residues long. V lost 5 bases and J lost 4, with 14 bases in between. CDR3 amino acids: CASSVTGRLTGELFF. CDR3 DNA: TGTGCCAGCAGCGTGACAGGGAGGCTCACCGGGGAGCTGTTTTTT.

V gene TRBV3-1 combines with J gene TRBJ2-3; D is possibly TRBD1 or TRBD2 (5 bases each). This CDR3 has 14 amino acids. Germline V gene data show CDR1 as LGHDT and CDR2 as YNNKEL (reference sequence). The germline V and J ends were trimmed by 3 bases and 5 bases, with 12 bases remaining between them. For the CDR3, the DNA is TGTGCCAGCAGCCACTCCCTGAGGGGAGATACGCAGTATTTT. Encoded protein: CASSHSLRGDTQYF.

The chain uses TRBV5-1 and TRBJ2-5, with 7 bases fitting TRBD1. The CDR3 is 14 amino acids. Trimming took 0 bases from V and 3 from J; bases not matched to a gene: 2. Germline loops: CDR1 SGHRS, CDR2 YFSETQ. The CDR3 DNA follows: TGCGCCAGCAGCTTGGTAGGGACAGAAGAGACCCAGTACTTC. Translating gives CASSLVGTEETQYF. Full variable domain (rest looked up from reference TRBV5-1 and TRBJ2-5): KAGVTQTPRYLIKTRGQQVTLSCSPISGHRSVSWYQQTPGQGLQFLFEYFSETQRNKGNFPGRFSGRQFSNSRSEMNVSTLELGDSALYLCASSLVGTEETQYFGPGTRLLVL.

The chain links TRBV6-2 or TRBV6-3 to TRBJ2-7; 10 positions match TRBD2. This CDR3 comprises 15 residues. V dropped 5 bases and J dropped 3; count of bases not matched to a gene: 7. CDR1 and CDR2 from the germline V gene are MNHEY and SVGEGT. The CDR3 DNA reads TGTGCCAGCAGTCCTAGCGGGGGCCAAAACTACGAGCAGTACGTC. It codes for CASSPSGGQNYEQYV.

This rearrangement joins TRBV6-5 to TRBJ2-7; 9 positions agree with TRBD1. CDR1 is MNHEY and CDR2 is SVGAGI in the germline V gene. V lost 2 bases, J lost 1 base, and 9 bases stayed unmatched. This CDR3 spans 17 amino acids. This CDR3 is CASSYSPGTGLSYEQYF. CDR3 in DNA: TGTGCCAGCAGTTACAGTCCCGGGACAGGGTTATCCTACGAGCAGTACTTC.

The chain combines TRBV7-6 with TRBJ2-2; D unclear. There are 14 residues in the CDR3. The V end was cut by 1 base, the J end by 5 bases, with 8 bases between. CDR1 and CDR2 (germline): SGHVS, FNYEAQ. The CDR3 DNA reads TGTGCCAGCAGCTTAGAGGCTGGAACCGGGGAGCTGTTTTTT. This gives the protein CASSLEAGTGELFF. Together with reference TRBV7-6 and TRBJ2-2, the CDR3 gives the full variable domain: GAGVSQSPRYKVTKRGQDVALRCDPISGHVSLYWYRQALGQGPEFLTYFNYEAQQDKSGLPNDRFSAERPEGSISTLTIQRTEQRDSAMYRCASSLEAGTGELFFGEGSRLTVL.

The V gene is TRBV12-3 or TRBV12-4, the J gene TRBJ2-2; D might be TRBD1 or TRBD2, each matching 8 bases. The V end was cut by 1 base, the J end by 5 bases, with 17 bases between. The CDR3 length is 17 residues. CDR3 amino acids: CASSLVAGQGATGELFF. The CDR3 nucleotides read TGTGCCAGCAGTTTAGTAGCGGGGCAGGGGGCAACCGGGGAGCTGTTTTTT.

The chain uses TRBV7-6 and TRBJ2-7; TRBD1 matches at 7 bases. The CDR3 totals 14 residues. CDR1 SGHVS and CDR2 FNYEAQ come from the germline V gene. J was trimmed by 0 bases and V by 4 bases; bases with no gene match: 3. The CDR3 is CASSSGTASYEQYF. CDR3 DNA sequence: TGTGCCAGCAGCTCGGGGACAGCCTCCTACGAGCAGTACTTC.